A single sample is the source of the 17 T cell receptor beta chains below, sequenced in a study of TET2 disruption in CD19-targeted CAR T cells. TCRdb's copy holds only in-frame clones and misses some; the assay was immunoSEQ multiplex PCR. The sample table includes around 27,000 clones. Treatment indicated: autologous CTL019 cells: CD19 CAR with 4-1BB and CD3 zeta domains. Antigens of these TCRs are unknown. Specimen: CD8- CAR+ T cells sorted from cultured blood T cells, collected for CD19 CAR T cell therapy. Documented subset: CD8-negative CAR-positive T cells from the infusion product. The receptors shown here come from a man in his sixties or seventies with chronic lymphocytic leukemia.

Turning to this clone: The read ends 3 residues early relative to the CDR3; the germline J gene fills the gap. The chain is built from TRBV7-9 and TRBJ2-4; D gene uncertain. The CDR3 has 11 residues. Germline CDR1 is SEHNR and CDR2 is FQNEAQ (reference sequence). CDR3 DNA (partial): TGTGCCAGCAGGGCGGAAGAGACT. It encodes CASRAEET. The whole CDR3 is CASRAEETQYF. The full variable domain, rest sourced from reference TRBV7-9 and TRBJ2-4, is DTGVSQNPRHKITKRGQNVTFRCDPISEHNRLYWYRQTLGQGPEFLTYFQNEAQLEKSRLLSDRFSAERPKGSFSTLEIQRTEQGDSAMYLCASRAEETQYFGAGTRLSVL.

In regard to this clone: The read ends 3 residues shy of where the CDR3 ends; the end is completed using the germline J gene. V and J are TRBV5-1 and TRBJ2-5; a weak D match, TRBD2 (7 bases). Between the trimmed V and J ends, which lost 7 bases and 5 bases, there was a span of 18 bases. From germline, CDR1 is SGHRS and CDR2 YFSETQ. This CDR3 spans 14 amino acids. The covered CDR3 bases are TGCGCCAGCGTCTCTGGGGGGGCAGCTGAGACC. Its translation is CASVSGGAAET. The whole CDR3 is CASVSGGAAETQYF.

On this clone itself: The DNA ends 3 residues before the CDR3 does, and the rest of the CDR3 is filled in from the germline J gene. The J gene is TRBJ1-2, the V gene TRBV6-1; 10 nucleotides match TRBD1. CDR1 and CDR2 (germline): MNHNS, SASEGT. This CDR3 spans 14 amino acids. The CDR3 sequence: CASSGGQGLWDYTF. CDR3 DNA (partial): TGTGCCAGCAGTGGGGGACAGGGGCTTTGGGAC.

Remarks on this clone: The read halts 3 residues ahead of the CDR3 end, with the missing end drawn from the germline J gene. This chain connects TRBV19 to TRBJ1-1; 7 bases line up with TRBD1. V shed 9 bases, J shed 1 base, and the junction held 5 bases outside the gene matches. There are 13 residues in the CDR3. The germline gives CDR1 LNHDA, CDR2 SQIVND (reference sequence). The covered CDR3 bases are TGTGCCAGCCTAGGACAGGCGAACACTGAA. Translation gives CASLGQANTE. In full, the CDR3 is CASLGQANTEAFF.

With regard to this clone: The read terminates 3 residues before the CDR3 end, so the remaining end is supplied by the germline J gene. The chain uses TRBV10-3 and TRBJ2-3; 7 nucleotides match TRBD2. The CDR3 is 13 amino acids. CDR1 and CDR2 (germline): ENHRY, SYGVKD. Unmatched junction bases numbered 6, after V lost 10 bases and J lost 2 bases. The CDR3 bases that were read are TGTGCCACCTTAGCGGGCGCCACAGATACG. Amino acids: CATLAGATDT. The full CDR3 protein is CATLAGATDTQYF.

With regard to this clone: The CDR3 extends 3 residues past the end of the read, so its final part is completed from the germline J gene. Other nucleotide sequences from this sample produce the same CDR3. The gene calls are TRBV27 and TRBJ2-7, with 12 bases identical to TRBD2. The CDR3 loop spans 15 amino acids. The germline CDR1 and CDR2 sequences are MNHEY and SMNVEV (reference sequence). The V segment lost 5 bases and the J segment 1 base; nucleotides outside the gene matches: 3. CDR3 loop: CASSLTSGGSYEQYF. The sequenced CDR3 bases are TGTGCCAGCAGTCTCACTAGCGGGGGGTCCTACGAG.

Worth noting for this clone: The CDR3 goes on 3 residues after the read ends, and that part is filled in from the germline J gene. The chain recombines TRBV7-7 with TRBJ1-1; unclear D gene. The CDR3 consists of 15 residues. Germline lookup yields CDR1 SSHAT and CDR2 FNYEAQ (reference sequence). This CDR3 is CASSLAWTIQETAFF. The covered CDR3 bases are TGTGCCAGCAGCTTAGCTTGGACTATACAAGAGACA.

As regards this clone: The read finishes 3 residues shy of the CDR3 end, and the germline J gene is used to complete it. The genes are TRBV6-2 or TRBV6-3 and TRBJ2-5; 9 nucleotides match TRBD2. Germline lookup yields CDR1 MNHEY and CDR2 SVGEGT. V shed 5 bases, J shed 4 bases, and the junction held 5 bases outside the gene matches. The CDR3 spans 14 residues. CDR3 sequence reads: CASSRPSGAETQYF. Incomplete CDR3 DNA: TGTGCCAGCAGTAGACCTAGCGGGGCAGAGACC.

A remark on this clone: The CDR3 goes on 3 residues after the read ends, and that part is filled in from the germline J gene. The V gene is TRBV5-1, the J gene TRBJ1-4; 9 bases are a match to TRBD1. The CDR3 is 14 residues long. The V segment lost 4 bases and the J segment 7 bases; nucleotides outside the gene matches: 5. Germline loops: CDR1 SGHRS, CDR2 YFSETQ. The CDR3 protein is CASSLTDRGEKLFF. Incomplete CDR3 DNA: TGCGCCAGCAGCCTAACGGACAGGGGTGAAAAA.

As to this clone: The observed sequence ends 3 residues before the CDR3 terminus, with the missing tail filled in from the germline J gene. The rearrangement links TRBV7-7 to TRBJ1-2; D might be TRBD1 (5 bases). In germline, CDR1 is SSHAT, CDR2 FNYEAQ (reference sequence). The CDR3 totals 15 residues. Incomplete CDR3 DNA: TGTGCCAGCAGCCCGGGACTAGCGGGCACAGATACC. Its translation is CASSPGLAGTDT. The full CDR3 sequence reads CASSPGLAGTDTYTF.

Measured by frequency, this clone is medium-sized. The CDR3 end falls 3 residues outside the read, so it is completed with the germline J gene. The genes are TRBV18 and TRBJ1-1; TRBD1 matches at 7 bases. CDR1 and CDR2 (germline): KGHSH, LQKENI. There are 15 residues in the CDR3. V gave up 3 bases and J gave up 0 bases; unmatched junction bases: 4. This chain's CDR3 is CASSPTQGMNTEAFF. The part of the CDR3 DNA that was read is TGTGCCAGCTCACCGACACAGGGGATGAACACTGAA.

As for this clone: With the read ending 3 residues before the CDR3 end, the germline J gene is used to fill in that end. The chain is built from TRBV19 and TRBJ2-4; 8 bases line up with TRBD2. The germline V gene encodes CDR1 LNHDA and CDR2 SQIVND (reference sequence). The CDR3 is 16 amino acids. CDR3 DNA (partial): TGTGCCAGTACCCTTTCGGGGGGGCCGGGCCTCTATGGT. It translates to CASTLSGGPGLYG. The whole CDR3 protein is CASTLSGGPGLYGQYF. Based on the CDR3 plus reference TRBV19 and TRBJ2-4, the full variable domain is DGGITQSPKYLFRKEGQNVTLSCEQNLNHDAMYWYRQDPGQGLRLIYYSQIVNDFQKGDIAEGYSVSREKKESFPLTVTSAQKNPTAFYLCASTLSGGPGLYGQYFGAGTRLSVL.

To note about this clone: The sequenced fragment ends 3 residues before the CDR3 boundary, so the rest is inferred from the germline J gene. The rearrangement joins TRBV18 to TRBJ1-2; 10 bases map to TRBD1. The germline gives CDR1 KGHSH, CDR2 LQKENI. The CDR3 is made up of 16 amino acids. CDR3 bases read: TGTGCCAGCTCACCAAGGACAGGGGGGCTTTCAGATACC. Encoded protein: CASSPRTGGLSDT. The full CDR3 protein is CASSPRTGGLSDTYTF.

To note about this clone: The CDR3 goes on 3 residues after the read ends, and that part is filled in from the germline J gene. The V and J genes are TRBV19 and TRBJ1-2, with D perhaps TRBD1 (5 bases). This CDR3 region has 16 residues. Germline V gene data show CDR1 as LNHDA and CDR2 as SQIVND (reference sequence). The CDR3 here is CASSWAGGRSTDTYTF. The sequenced part of the CDR3 DNA is TGTGCCAGTAGCTGGGCGGGGGGACGTAGCACAGATACC.

A word on this clone: The missing CDR3 end, 3 residues past where the read stops, is filled in from the germline J gene. The V call is TRBV7-3, the J call TRBJ2-2, with 7 positions matching TRBD1. CDR3 size: 14 residues. The junction had 8 bases not matched to a gene; V was cut back by 7 bases and J by 6 bases. The germline V gene has CDR1 SGHTA and CDR2 FQGTGA. The sequenced part of the CDR3 DNA is TGTGCCAGCAACCCCGGTGACAGGGCCGGGGAG. This gives the protein CASNPGDRAGE. The entire CDR3 sequence reads CASNPGDRAGELFF.

As concerns this clone: The CDR3 end lies 3 residues beyond the end of the read and is filled in from the germline J gene. The same CDR3 can be traced to other DNA sequences in this sample. The rearrangement joins TRBV20-1 to TRBJ1-3; D not resolved. The germline V gene encodes CDR1 DFQATT and CDR2 SNEGSKA (reference sequence). Trimming cost V 0 bases and J 5 bases, with 17 bases left between them. The CDR3 covers 16 residues. CDR3 DNA, as far as it was read: TGCAGTGCTAGAGATCCACGGTCAGGCCATCGAAACACC. As protein: CSARDPRSGHRNT. The whole CDR3 reads CSARDPRSGHRNTIYF.

Notes on this clone: The CDR3 end is not reached by the read, which stops 3 residues before it; the germline J gene fills it in. The chain employs TRBV6-1 and TRBJ2-4; the D is unclear. There are 15 residues in the CDR3. The V gene's germline CDR1 is MNHNS and CDR2 SASEGT. CDR3 loop: CASSEGPFINGPQYF. Partial CDR3 DNA: TGTGCCAGCAGTGAAGGTCCTTTTATTAATGGGCCT.